This TCR beta chain was observed in a study of blood T cell repertoires in COVID-19. Across the study: From the United States, Italy and Spain came samples of acute and convalescent COVID-19.

The length of the CDR3 is 11 residues. Trimming left V 6 bases short and J 8 bases short, with 7 bases between. Per the authors' pipeline: Amplification of reference gene primers provided the estimated nucleated cell counts. Assay used: immunoSEQ multiplex PCR; TCRdb lists only in-frame clones, some missing. V and J calls and clone size are given by that table; D and trimming were obtained from the DNA. The sample yields approximately 68,000 clones, roughly 84% seen once. The sequenced sample consisted of peripheral blood. The TCR was taken from a man in his 70s with active or convalescent COVID-19. The chain joins TRBV12-3 or TRBV12-4 to TRBJ1-4; no firm D call. The CDR3 reads CASSQYEKLFF. The CDR3 coding sequence is TGTGCCAGCAGCCAGTACGAAAAACTGTTTTTT.